This TCR beta chain was identified in a study of cytomegalovirus exposure and HLA in healthy donors. On the study more broadly: Some 85 million unique TCRs, all from HLA-typed donors, were included in an early release of the data.

Use of 60 Vbeta and 13 Jbeta primers characterized the PCR. Libraries were prepared by immunoSEQ multiplex PCR; TCRdb keeps only in-frame clonotypes and omits some of them. The data show about 230,000 clones, roughly 78% seen once. This clone has just one count. Its antigen remains unidentified. Findings and caveats of the study: Exclusion applied to some V segments, including TRBV6-2 and TRBV6-3, as they were indistinguishable. TCR beta sequences reportedly predicted most subjects' HLA-A and HLA-B alleles accurately. The study carried out a later analysis of TCR beta sequences. It associated roughly 17,000 of them with specific HLA alleles at a false discovery rate of 0.05.

Germline values: CDR1 SGHAT, CDR2 FQNNGV. Trimming left V 0 bases short and J 13 bases short, with 13 bases between. The CDR3 runs to 12 residues. The sequenced sample consisted of PBMCs. The V and J genes are TRBV11-2 and TRBJ2-7; D unclear. This TCR came from a boy between 10 and 17 years old in good health and CMV-seronegative. As DNA, the CDR3 is TGTGCCAGCAGCTTAGACAGCTCCGAGCGTTACTTC. Its protein product is CASSLDSSERYF.